The clone carrying this T cell receptor (beta chain) has just a few counts. The antigen is not known. The study based diagnoses on clinical symptoms, serum thyroxine and TRAb, thyroid ultrasound and orbital computed tomography. This entry is derived from a study of T cells in Graves' hyperthyroidism and ophthalmopathy. Study findings and constraints: Most clonotypes expanded in the thyroid (above 0.001) were also present in blood.

This CDR3 has 14 amino acids. Germline CDR1 is LGHDT and CDR2 is YNNKEL (reference sequence). Trimming took 8 bases from V and 10 from J, leaving 18 bases between them. What was amplified from RNA transcripts were TCR beta CDR3 regions. An initial round of RT-PCR targeting the TCR CDR3 relied on the HTBI primer set. MiXCR, run by TCRdb on the multiplex PCR reads, gives a single entry per CDR3 protein. The sample contains approximately 510,000 distinct CDR3 sequences, roughly 20% of which appear only once. This chain connects TRBV3-1 to TRBJ1-6; D unresolved. The sequence came from a man between 18 and 29 years old with Graves' hyperthyroidism. Sequencing was carried out using blood. In DNA, the CDR3 is TGTGCCAGCGCGTCCATTGGTCCGGGATCACCCCTCCACTTT. Translating it yields CASASIGPGSPLHF.